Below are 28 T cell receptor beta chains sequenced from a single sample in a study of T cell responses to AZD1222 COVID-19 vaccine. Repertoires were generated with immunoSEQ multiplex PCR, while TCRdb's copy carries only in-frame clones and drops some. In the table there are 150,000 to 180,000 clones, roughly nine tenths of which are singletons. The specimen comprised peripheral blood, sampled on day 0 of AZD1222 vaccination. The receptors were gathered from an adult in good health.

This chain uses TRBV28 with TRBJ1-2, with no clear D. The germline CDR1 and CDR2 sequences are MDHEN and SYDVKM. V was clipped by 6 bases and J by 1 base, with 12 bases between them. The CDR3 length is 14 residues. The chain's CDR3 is CASSLGRSNYGYTF. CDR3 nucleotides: TGTGCCAGCAGCCTCGGTCGGAGTAACTATGGCTACACCTTC.

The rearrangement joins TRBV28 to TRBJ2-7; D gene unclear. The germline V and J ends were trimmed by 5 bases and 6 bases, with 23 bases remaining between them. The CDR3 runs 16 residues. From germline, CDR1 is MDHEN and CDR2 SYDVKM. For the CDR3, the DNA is TGTGCCAGCAGTCCAGGACGGCGCCGAGGCGATACCGAGCAGTACTTC. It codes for CASSPGRRRGDTEQYF.

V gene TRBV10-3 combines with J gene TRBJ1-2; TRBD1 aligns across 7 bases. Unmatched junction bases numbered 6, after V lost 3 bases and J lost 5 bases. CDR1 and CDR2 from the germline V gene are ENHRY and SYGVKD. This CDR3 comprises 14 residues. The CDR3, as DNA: TGTGCCATCAGTGATCGAGGGACAGCTTATGGCTACACCTTC. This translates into CAISDRGTAYGYTF.

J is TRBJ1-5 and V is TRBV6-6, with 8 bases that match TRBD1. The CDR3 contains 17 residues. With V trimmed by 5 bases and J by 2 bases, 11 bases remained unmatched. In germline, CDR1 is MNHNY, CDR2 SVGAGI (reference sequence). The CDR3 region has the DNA TGTGCCAGCAGTCCGACAGGGGTTCTCCCAGGCAATCAGCCCCAGCATTTT. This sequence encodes CASSPTGVLPGNQPQHF.

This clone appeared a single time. CDR3 in DNA: TGTGCCAGCAGCCATAGGACAGGGGGCGATGCCGGGGAGCTGTTTTTT. This sequence encodes CASSHRTGGDAGELFF. The genes are TRBV27 and TRBJ2-2; 11 nucleotides line up with TRBD1. CDR1 and CDR2 from the germline V gene are MNHEY and SMNVEV (reference sequence). CDR3 size: 16 residues. The ends lost 6 bases at V and 6 bases at J; junction bases unmatched: 9.

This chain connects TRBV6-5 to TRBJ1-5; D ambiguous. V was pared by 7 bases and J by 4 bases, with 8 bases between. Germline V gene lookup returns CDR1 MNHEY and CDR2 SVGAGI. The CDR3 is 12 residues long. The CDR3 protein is CASTRQNQPQHF. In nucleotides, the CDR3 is TGTGCCAGCACCAGGCAGAATCAGCCCCAGCATTTT.

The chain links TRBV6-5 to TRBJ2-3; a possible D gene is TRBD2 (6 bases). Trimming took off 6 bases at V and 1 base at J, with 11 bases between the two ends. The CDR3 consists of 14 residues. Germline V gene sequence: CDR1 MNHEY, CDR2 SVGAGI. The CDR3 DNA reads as TGTGCCAGCAGGACCCCGGGGGGCACAGATACGCAGTATTTT. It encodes CASRTPGGTDTQYF.

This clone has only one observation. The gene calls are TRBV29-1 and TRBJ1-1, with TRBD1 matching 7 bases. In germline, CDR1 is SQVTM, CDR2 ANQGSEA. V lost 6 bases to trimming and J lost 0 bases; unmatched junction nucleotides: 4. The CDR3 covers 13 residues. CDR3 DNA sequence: TGCAGCGTCGACAGGGAACTGAACACTGAAGCTTTCTTT. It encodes CSVDRELNTEAFF. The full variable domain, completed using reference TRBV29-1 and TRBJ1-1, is SAVISQKPSRDICQRGTSLTIQCQVDSQVTMMFWYRQQPGQSLTLIATANQGSEATYESGFVIDKFPISRPNLTFSTLTVSNMSPEDSSIYLCSVDRELNTEAFFGQGTRLTVV.

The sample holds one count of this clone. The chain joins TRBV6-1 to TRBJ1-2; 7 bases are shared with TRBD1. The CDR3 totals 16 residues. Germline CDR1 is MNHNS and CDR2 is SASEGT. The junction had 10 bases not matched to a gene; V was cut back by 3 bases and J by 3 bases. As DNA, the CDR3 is TGTGCCAGCAGTGAGAGGGAAGGGCAGGGGGACTATGGCTACACCTTC. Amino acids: CASSEREGQGDYGYTF.

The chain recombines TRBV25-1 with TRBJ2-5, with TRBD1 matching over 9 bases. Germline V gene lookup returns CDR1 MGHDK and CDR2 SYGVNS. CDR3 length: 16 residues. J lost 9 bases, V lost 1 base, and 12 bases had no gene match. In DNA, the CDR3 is TGTGCCAGCAGTGAATGGGACAGGGCTGGAAAAATGGCCCAGTACTTC. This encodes CASSEWDRAGKMAQYF.

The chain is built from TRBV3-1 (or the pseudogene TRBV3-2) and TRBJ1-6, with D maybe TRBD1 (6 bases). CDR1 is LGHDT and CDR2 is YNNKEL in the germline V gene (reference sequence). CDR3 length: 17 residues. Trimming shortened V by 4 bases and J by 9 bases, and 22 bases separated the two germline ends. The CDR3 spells CASSPRVGGRLGSPLHF. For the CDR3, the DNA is TGTGCCAGCAGCCCCCGAGTGGGGGGGCGCCTTGGTTCACCCCTCCACTTT.

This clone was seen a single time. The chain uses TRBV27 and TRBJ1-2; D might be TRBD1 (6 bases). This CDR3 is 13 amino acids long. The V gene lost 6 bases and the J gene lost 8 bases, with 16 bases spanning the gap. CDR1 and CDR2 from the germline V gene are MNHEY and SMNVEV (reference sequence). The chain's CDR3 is CASRRIRTDGYTF. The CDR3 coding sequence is TGTGCCAGCAGGCGAATCCGGACAGACGGCTACACCTTC.

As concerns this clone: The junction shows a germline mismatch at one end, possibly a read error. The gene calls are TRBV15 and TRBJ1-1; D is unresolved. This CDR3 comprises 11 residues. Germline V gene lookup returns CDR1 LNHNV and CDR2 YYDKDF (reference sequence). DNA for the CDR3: TGTGCCACCCGCAGGAACACTGAAGCTTTCTTT. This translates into CATRRNTEAFF.

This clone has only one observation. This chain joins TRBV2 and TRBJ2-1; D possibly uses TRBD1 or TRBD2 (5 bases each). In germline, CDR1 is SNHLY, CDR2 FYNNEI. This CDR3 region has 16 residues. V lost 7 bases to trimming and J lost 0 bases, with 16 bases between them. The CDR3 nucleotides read TGTGCCAGCATTTGGGACGGATTTAGCTCCTACAATGAGCAGTTCTTC. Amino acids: CASIWDGFSSYNEQFF.

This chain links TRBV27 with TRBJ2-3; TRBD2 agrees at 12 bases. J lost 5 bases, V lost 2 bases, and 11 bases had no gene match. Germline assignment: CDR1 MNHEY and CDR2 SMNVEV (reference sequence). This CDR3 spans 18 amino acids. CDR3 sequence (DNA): TGTGCCAGCAGTTTACGGTGGACGACTAGCGGGAGTGGAGATACGCAGTATTTT. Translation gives CASSLRWTTSGSGDTQYF.

The CDR3 sequence is CATSEGQGMETQYF. The CDR3 region has the DNA TGTGCCACCAGTGAAGGTCAGGGGATGGAGACCCAGTACTTC. The chain is built from TRBV24-1 and TRBJ2-5; D may be TRBD1 (6 bases). The germline V gene has CDR1 KGHDR and CDR2 SFDVKD. V dropped 4 bases and J dropped 5 bases, with 13 bases sitting between them. The CDR3 is made up of 14 amino acids.

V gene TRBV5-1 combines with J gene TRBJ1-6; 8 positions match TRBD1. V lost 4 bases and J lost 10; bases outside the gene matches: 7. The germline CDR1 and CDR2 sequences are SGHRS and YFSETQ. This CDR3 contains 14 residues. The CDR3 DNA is TGCGCCAGCAGCCCAGGGACAGGAGAATCACCCCTCCACTTT. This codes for CASSPGTGESPLHF.

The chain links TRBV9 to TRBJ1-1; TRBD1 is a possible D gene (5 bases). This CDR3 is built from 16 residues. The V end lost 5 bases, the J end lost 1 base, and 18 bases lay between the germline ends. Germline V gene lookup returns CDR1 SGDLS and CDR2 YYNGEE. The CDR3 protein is CASSANAVTENTEAFF. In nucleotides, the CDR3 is TGTGCCAGCAGTGCAAACGCTGTGACAGAGAACACTGAAGCTTTCTTT.

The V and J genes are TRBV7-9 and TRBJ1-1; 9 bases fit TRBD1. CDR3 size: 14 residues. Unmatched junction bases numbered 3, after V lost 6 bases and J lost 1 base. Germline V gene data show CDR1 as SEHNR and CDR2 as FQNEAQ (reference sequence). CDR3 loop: CASRTDRGNTEAFF. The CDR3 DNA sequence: TGTGCCAGCAGAACGGACAGGGGGAACACTGAAGCTTTCTTT. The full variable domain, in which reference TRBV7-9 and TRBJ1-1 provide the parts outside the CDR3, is DTGVSQNPRHKITKRGQNVTFRCDPISEHNRLYWYRQTLGQGPEFLTYFQNEAQLEKSRLLSDRFSAERPKGSFSTLEIQRTEQGDSAMYLCASRTDRGNTEAFFGQGTRLTVV.

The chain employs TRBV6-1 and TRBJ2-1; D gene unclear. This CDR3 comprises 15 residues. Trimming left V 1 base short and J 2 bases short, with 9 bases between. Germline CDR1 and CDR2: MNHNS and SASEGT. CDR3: CASSEGVSTYNEQFF. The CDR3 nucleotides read TGTGCCAGCAGTGAAGGGGTTAGCACCTACAATGAGCAGTTCTTC.

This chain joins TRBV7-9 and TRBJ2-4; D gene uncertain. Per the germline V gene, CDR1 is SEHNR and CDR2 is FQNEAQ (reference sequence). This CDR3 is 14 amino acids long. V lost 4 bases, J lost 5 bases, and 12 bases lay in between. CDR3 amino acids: CASSSAGRENIQYF. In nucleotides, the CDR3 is TGTGCCAGCAGCTCCGCAGGACGGGAAAACATTCAGTACTTC.

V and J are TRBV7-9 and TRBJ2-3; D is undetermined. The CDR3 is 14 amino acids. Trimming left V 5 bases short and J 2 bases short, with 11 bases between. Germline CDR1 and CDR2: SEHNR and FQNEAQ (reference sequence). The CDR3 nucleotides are TGTGCCAGCAGCCAGATGGGGTCCACAGATACGCAGTATTTT. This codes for CASSQMGSTDTQYF.

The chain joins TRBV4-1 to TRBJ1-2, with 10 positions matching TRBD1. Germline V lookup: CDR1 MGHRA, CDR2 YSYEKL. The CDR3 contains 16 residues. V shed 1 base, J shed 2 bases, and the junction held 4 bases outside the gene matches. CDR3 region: CASSQGTGGSNYGYTF. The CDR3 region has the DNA TGCGCCAGCAGCCAAGGGACAGGGGGTAGCAACTATGGCTACACCTTC.

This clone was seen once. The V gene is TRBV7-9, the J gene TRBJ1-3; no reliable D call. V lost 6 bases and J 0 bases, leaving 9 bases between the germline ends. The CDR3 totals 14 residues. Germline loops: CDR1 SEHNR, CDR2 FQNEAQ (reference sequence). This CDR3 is CASRSSSSGNTIYF. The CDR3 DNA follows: TGTGCCAGCAGATCCAGTAGCTCTGGAAACACCATATATTTT.

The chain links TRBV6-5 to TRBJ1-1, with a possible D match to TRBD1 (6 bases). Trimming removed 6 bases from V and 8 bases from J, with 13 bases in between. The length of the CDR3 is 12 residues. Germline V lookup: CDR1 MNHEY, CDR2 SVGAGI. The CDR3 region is CASRILQGEAFF. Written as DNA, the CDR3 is TGTGCCAGCAGGATCCTACAGGGAGAAGCTTTCTTT.

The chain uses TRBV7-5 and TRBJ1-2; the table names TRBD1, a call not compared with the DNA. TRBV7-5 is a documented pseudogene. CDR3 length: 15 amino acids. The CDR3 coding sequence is TGTGCCAGAAGCTTGGACGGGACAGGGGACTATGGCTACACCTTC. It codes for CARSLDGTGDYGYTF.

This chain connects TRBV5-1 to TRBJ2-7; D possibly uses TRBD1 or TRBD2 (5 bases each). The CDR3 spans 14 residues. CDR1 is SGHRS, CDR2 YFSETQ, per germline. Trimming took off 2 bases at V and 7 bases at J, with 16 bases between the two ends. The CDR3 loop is CASSFGDQGEEQYF. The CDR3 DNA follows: TGCGCCAGCAGCTTCGGAGACCAAGGGGAGGAGCAGTACTTC.

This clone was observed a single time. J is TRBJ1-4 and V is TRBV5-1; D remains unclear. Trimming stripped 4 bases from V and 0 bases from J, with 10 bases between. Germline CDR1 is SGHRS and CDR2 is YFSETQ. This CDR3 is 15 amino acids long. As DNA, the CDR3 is TGCGCCAGCAGCCGAAACAGTGCAACTAATGAAAAACTGTTTTTT. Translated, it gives CASSRNSATNEKLFF.